This is a list of T cell receptor beta chains from one sample in a study of shared clonotypes between healthy human individuals. TCRdb's table, derived via immunoSEQ multiplex PCR, lists solely in-frame clones and lacks some. The sample includes some 2.1 million clones, over 85% of them seen just once. Material: naive CD4+ T cells sorted from blood. The receptor set was obtained from a man between 18 and 35 years old in good health. Each CDR3 is given with its conserved first and last residue. Each record gives: V gene, J gene, CDR3 protein.

TRBV2	TRBJ1-6	CASRVTANSPLHF
TRBV19	TRBJ2-7	CASSIKGGSYEQYF
TRBV15	TRBJ1-2	CATSGLDEGNRGYTF
TRBV5-1	TRBJ1-1	CASSLDRPGGTEAFF
TRBV19	TRBJ1-4	CASPSIGPVCNEKLFF
TRBV7-2	TRBJ2-7	CASSLTSGDEREQYF
TRBV23-1	TRBJ1-2	CASSLPAPSEGDGYTF
TRBV27	TRBJ2-7	CASSLSTQQGFHYEQYF
TRBV30	TRBJ2-2	CAWSWGATGELFF
TRBV11-3	TRBJ2-7	CASSLGDNSYEQYF
TRBV5-1	TRBJ1-5	CASSLTSGGQPQHF
TRBV7-9	TRBJ2-7	CASSPRGPYEQYF
TRBV5-1	TRBJ1-1	CASSVNQGAEAFF
TRBV19	TRBJ2-7	CASSTREGYEQYF
TRBV20-1	TRBJ2-3	CSARSDTQYF
TRBV2	TRBJ2-7	CASRDGGVLYEQYF
TRBV7-6	TRBJ2-3	CASSSQTSDTQYF
TRBV7-9	TRBJ2-1	CASSLVGDNEQFF
TRBV5-1	TRBJ1-4	CASSAAGGGLGVTNEKLFF
TRBV6-5	TRBJ2-5	CASLGLAGGGETQYF
TRBV5-1	TRBJ1-1	CASSLDYTGEAFF
TRBV4-1	TRBJ2-7	CASSQDPVGGLAGGPAYEQYF
TRBV5-1	TRBJ1-3	CASSLAGETGNTIYF
TRBV19	TRBJ1-4	CASSQGPGRYNEKLFF
TRBV9	TRBJ1-3	CASSPNTASSGNTIYF